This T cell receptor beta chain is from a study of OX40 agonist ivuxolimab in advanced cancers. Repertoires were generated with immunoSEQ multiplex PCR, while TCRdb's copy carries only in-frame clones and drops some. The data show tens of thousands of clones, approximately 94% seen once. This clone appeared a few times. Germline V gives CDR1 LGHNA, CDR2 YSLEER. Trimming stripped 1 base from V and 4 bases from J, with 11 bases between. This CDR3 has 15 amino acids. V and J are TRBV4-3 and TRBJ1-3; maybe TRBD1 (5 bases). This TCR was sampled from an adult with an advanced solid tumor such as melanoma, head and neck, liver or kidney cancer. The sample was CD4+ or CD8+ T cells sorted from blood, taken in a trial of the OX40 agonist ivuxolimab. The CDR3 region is CASSQAGARGNTIYF. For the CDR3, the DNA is TGCGCCAGCAGCCAAGCCGGGGCGAGGGGAAACACCATATATTTT.